A selection of T cell receptor beta chains follows, all from one sample in a study of T cells expressing NK-cell markers. TCRdb reprocessed the 5' RACE reads and reports one entry per CDR3 protein, with no DNA. Its listing shows about 550,000 distinct CDR3 sequences. Input material: blood T cells: a sorted CD56 or NKG2C T cell subset, CD4+ or CD8+ T cells, or bulk PBMC T cells (not recorded which). These receptors were collected from a man aged 18 to 35 in good health. Both conserved end residues are part of each CDR3.

v_call	j_call	cdr3_aa
TRBV24-1	TRBJ2-7	CATSDLYEQYF
TRBV9	TRBJ1-3	CASRTGTANSGNTIYF
TRBV14	TRBJ2-5	CASSRSGAKETQYF
TRBV12-3/TRBV12-4	TRBJ2-1	CASSLRTGLVNEQFF
TRBV6-2/TRBV6-3	TRBJ2-7	CASSPGGSTYEQYF
TRBV6-5	TRBJ1-5	CASSYSVNGNQPQHF
TRBV12-3/TRBV12-4	TRBJ2-5	CASSSRLAGDLETQYF
TRBV14	TRBJ2-3	CASSHHTGTGFADTQYF
TRBV5-1	TRBJ1-2	CASSLDVRNYGYTF
TRBV20-1	TRBJ2-7	CSATDDRFNYEQYF
TRBV5-1	TRBJ2-1	CASSLGTSGNYNEQFF
TRBV12-3/TRBV12-4	TRBJ1-6	CASSRTLGANSPLHF
TRBV18	TRBJ1-4	CASSPRGTNEKLFF
TRBV3-1	TRBJ2-6	CASSIPGQGNSGANVLTF
TRBV29-1	TRBJ2-2	CSVLPFLAGELFF
TRBV20-1	TRBJ1-1	CSAREVLRGPEAFF
TRBV19	TRBJ2-1	CASSMGRASSNEQFF